The source of this T cell receptor beta chain is a study of blood T cell repertoires in COVID-19. Across the whole study: Nucleic acid was either cDNA or gDNA, and it came from T cells, B-cell-depleted T cells, or PBMCs.

The CDR3 has 15 amino acids. Germline loops: CDR1 LGHNA, CDR2 YNFKEQ. Trimming took off 0 bases at V and 4 bases at J, with 12 bases between the two ends. In the source study's methods: It was from reference gene primer amplification that nucleated cell counts were estimated. Assay used: immunoSEQ multiplex PCR; TCRdb lists only in-frame clones, some missing. V and J calls and clone size come straight from that table; D and trimming were deduced from the DNA. The sample consists of roughly 100,000 clones, 70% to 90% of them appearing once. This sequence joins TRBV4-2 and TRBJ1-2; the D gene is possibly TRBD1 (6 bases). Sequencing used peripheral blood. The sequence derives from a human donor in a cohort sampled during active COVID-19. The CDR3, as DNA: TGTGCCAGCAGCCAAGAGGCGACAGGCTCCTATGGCTACACCTTC. It yields the protein CASSQEATGSYGYTF.